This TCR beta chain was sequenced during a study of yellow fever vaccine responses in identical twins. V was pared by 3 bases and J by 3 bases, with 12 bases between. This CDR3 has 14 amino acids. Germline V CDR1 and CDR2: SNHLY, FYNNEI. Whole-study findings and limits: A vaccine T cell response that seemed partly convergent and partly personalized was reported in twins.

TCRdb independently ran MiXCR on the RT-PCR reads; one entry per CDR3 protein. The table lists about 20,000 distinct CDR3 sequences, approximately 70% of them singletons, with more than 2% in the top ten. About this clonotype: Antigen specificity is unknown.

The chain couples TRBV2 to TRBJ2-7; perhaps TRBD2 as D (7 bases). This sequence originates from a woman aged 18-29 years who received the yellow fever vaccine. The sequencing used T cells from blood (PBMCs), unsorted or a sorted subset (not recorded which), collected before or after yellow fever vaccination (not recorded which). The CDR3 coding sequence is TGTGCCAGCAGTGACGCGGGGGCTTACTACGAGCAGTACTTC. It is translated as CASSDAGAYYEQYF.